The present T cell receptor beta chain was sequenced within a study of PD-1 blockade in mismatch repair-deficient tumors. Study information: Patients had some twelve mismatch repair-deficient cancer types, all previously treated and progressing.

This table comes from immunoSEQ multiplex PCR, and its TCRdb copy is limited to in-frame clones, with some not included. The repertoire includes over 100,000 clones, 60% to 85% of them detected once, and around 4.7% sits in the top ten. All patients were mismatch repair deficient, assessed by either PCR or immunohistochemistry. CDR1 and CDR2 (germline): SGHNT, YENEEA. The V and J ends lost 1 base and 8 bases, in that order; junction bases with no gene match: 4. The CDR3 loop spans 15 amino acids. This chain links TRBV11-3 with TRBJ2-1; 11 bases are shared with TRBD2. The specimen was peripheral blood, collected just over 59 weeks after starting pembrolizumab. The sequence was collected from an adult with mismatch repair-deficient cancer. The CDR3 region has the DNA TGTGCCAGCAGCTTAGCTGGGACTAGCGGCCATGAGCAGTTCTTC. Encoded protein: CASSLAGTSGHEQFF.